This T cell receptor beta chain originates from a study of response to subunit inactivated influenza vaccine. Overall study findings and caveats: Authors suggested seasonal influenza vaccinations each recruit few new T cells.

Per the germline V gene, CDR1 is MNHEY and CDR2 is SVGEGT. This CDR3 has 17 residues. V lost 2 bases to trimming and J lost 0 bases, with 16 bases between them. One entry per CDR3 protein results from TCRdb running MiXCR on the RT-PCR reads. The table shows 700,000 to 900,000 distinct CDR3 sequences, with approximately 22% occurring only once. In regard to this clonotype: Its antigen is not identified.

Sequenced material: PBMCs from blood, taken around 5 days after vaccination. The V call is TRBV6-2 or TRBV6-3, the J call TRBJ1-1; D not certain. The source of this sequence is a man aged 50 or older who received an inactivated influenza vaccine. The CDR3 DNA follows: TGTGCCAGCAGTTACGAGGGTTTTGAGTATCTGAACACTGAAGCTTTCTTT. As protein: CASSYEGFEYLNTEAFF.